The 9 T cell receptor beta chains listed next were all sequenced from one sample in a study of cytomegalovirus exposure and HLA in healthy donors. The primer mix had 60 Vbeta and 13 Jbeta primers. TCRdb keeps only in-frame clones here, not all; method: immunoSEQ multiplex PCR. The sample shows 90,000 to 150,000 clones, roughly 65% of them seen only once. What was sequenced was PBMCs. The receptors come from a man in his forties in good health and CMV-seropositive.

This chain connects TRBV5-1 to TRBJ1-2, with D perhaps TRBD1 (5 bases). This CDR3 contains 13 residues. With 3 bases removed from V and 3 bases from J, the gap between germline ends came to 9 bases. Germline CDR1 SGHRS, CDR2 YFSETQ. The CDR3 DNA reads as TGCGCCAGCAGCTGGGGCCCACACTATGGCTACACCTTC. It codes for CASSWGPHYGYTF.

This clone was seen a few times. The chain joins TRBV6-1 to TRBJ1-5; D ambiguous. The ends were cut back, 2 bases at V and 5 bases at J, with 7 bases in the middle. The germline gives CDR1 MNHNS, CDR2 SASEGT. The CDR3 totals 13 residues. CDR3 residues: CASSEIPDQPQHF. CDR3 DNA sequence: TGTGCCAGCAGTGAAATTCCAGATCAGCCCCAGCATTTT.

In its sample, this clone was seen once. V usage is TRBV5-1 and J usage is TRBJ2-7; TRBD1 matches 10 bases. CDR3 length: 16 amino acids. V lost 1 base and J lost 3; bases outside the gene matches: 7. The germline V gene has CDR1 SGHRS and CDR2 YFSETQ. Written as DNA, the CDR3 is TGCGCCAGCAGCTTGTTTGGGGGGACAGGGGACTACGAGCAGTACTTC. It encodes CASSLFGGTGDYEQYF.

This sequence joins TRBV5-1 and TRBJ2-1; 12 bases fit TRBD2. The CDR3 length is 16 residues. With V trimmed by 4 bases and J by 8 bases, 10 bases remained unmatched. The germline CDR1 and CDR2 sequences are SGHRS and YFSETQ. The CDR3 is CASSPLLAGGGDEQFF. The CDR3 nucleotides are TGCGCCAGCAGCCCCTTACTAGCGGGGGGCGGGGATGAGCAGTTCTTC. Looking up the rest from reference TRBV5-1 and TRBJ2-1 gives the full variable domain: KAGVTQTPRYLIKTRGQQVTLSCSPISGHRSVSWYQQTPGQGLQFLFEYFSETQRNKGNFPGRFSGRQFSNSRSEMNVSTLELGDSALYLCASSPLLAGGGDEQFFGPGTRLTVL.

The J gene is TRBJ2-7, the V gene TRBV28, with a weak D call TRBD1 (6 bases). From germline, CDR1 is MDHEN and CDR2 SYDVKM. This CDR3 is 14 amino acids long. V was cut by 5 bases and J by 0 bases, with 11 bases left in between. The CDR3 nucleotides read TGTGCCAGCAGTCTCACAGGGAGCTCCTACGAGCAGTACTTC. Its translation: CASSLTGSSYEQYF.

As to this clone: Other nucleotide sequences in the sample specify the same CDR3. This rearrangement joins TRBV5-8 to TRBJ2-1, with 8 bases that match TRBD2. J lost 5 bases, V lost 4 bases, and 8 bases had no gene match. The CDR3 spans 15 residues. Germline lookup yields CDR1 SGHTS and CDR2 YDEGEE. The CDR3 loop reads CASSGLAGLNNEQFF. The CDR3 nucleotides read TGTGCCAGCAGCGGATTAGCGGGGTTAAACAATGAGCAGTTCTTC.

This clone was found once. The chain is built from TRBV28 and TRBJ2-2; 11 bases line up with TRBD2. The CDR3 runs 15 residues. The V gene's germline CDR1 is MDHEN and CDR2 SYDVKM. V was clipped by 8 bases and J by 5 bases; unmatched bases: 7. In DNA, the CDR3 is TGTGCCAGCTCGGTAGCGGGAGGGGCAACCGGGGAGCTGTTTTTT. Protein: CASSVAGGATGELFF.

This chain uses TRBV7-3 with TRBJ2-3; the match to TRBD2 covers 9 bases. The CDR3 is 16 residues long. Losses at the gene ends were 4 bases for V and 6 bases for J; bases not matched to a gene: 11. CDR1 is SGHTA, CDR2 FQGTGA, per germline. CDR3 coding DNA: TGTGCCAGCAGCTCGGGGGCGGGAGGGCCAAGGGATACGCAGTATTTT. Translation gives CASSSGAGGPRDTQYF.

The rearrangement links TRBV11-3 to TRBJ2-7; no definite D call. Trimming removed 2 bases at V and 6 bases at J, with 14 bases between. Germline-derived CDR1 and CDR2 are SGHNT and YENEEA. CDR3 length: 14 residues. CDR3 DNA sequence: TGTGCCAGCAGCTTATCCCCAGGCTCTCTCGAGCAGTACTTC. Translating it yields CASSLSPGSLEQYF. Complete variable domain (other parts from reference TRBV11-3 and TRBJ2-7): EAGVVQSPRYKIIEKKQPVAFWCNPISGHNTLYWYLQNLGQGPELLIRYENEEAVDDSQLPKDRFSAERLKGVDSTLKIQPAELGDSAVYLCASSLSPGSLEQYFGPGTRLTVT.